This T cell receptor beta chain was found in a study of response to subunit inactivated influenza vaccine (dated by TCRdb to 2016 to 2018). With respect to the entire study: Deep quantitative T cell receptor repertoire profiling was used in the study to track responses to a trivalent subunit inactivated influenza vaccine.

This clonotype was detected ten times or more. What this receptor recognizes is not known. No much larger clone is present one base from it, and per-base qualities are unavailable. CDR1 is given as SGHKS and CDR2 as YYEKEE, both from the germline V gene (reference sequence). Deletion took 0 bases off V and 2 bases off J, with a span of 9 bases between the germline ends. The CDR3 contains 15 residues, cysteine and phenylalanine counted. Of all the DNA, just the CDR3 is kept, 45 bases in frame from base 1. The library came from RT-PCR. Sequencing used an Illumina HiSeq 2500. TCRdb passed the public sequencing reads through fastp at Q25 and MiXCR, retaining productive beta sequences. Every entry covers one CDR3 protein and lists the most common genes and DNA from its rows. For this sample the table gives roughly 570,000 distinct CDR3 sequences, of which 14% were detected only once. Around 10% of the sample lies in the top ten.

What the research found in general, with its limitations: It was suggested by the authors that each seasonal influenza vaccination may recruit only a limited number of new T cells.

This specimen consisted of PBMCs from blood, obtained 11 to 12 days after vaccination. The rearrangement joined TRBV5-5 to TRBJ2-1, with TRBD2 as a weak D call on 5 bases. This receptor was obtained from a man in his fifties or sixties who received an inactivated influenza vaccine. Donor details come from another sample of the same person, matched by shared clones. The CDR3 protein sequence reads: CASSLGRGTYNEQFF. The DNA sequence follows: TGTGCCAGCAGCTTGGGTCGGGGAACCTACAATGAGCAGTTCTTC. Where the CDR3 stops, the reference TRBV5-5 and TRBJ2-1 genes take over; the full variable domain is DAGVTQSPTHLIKTRGQQVTLRCSPISGHKSVSWYQQVLGQGPQFIFQYYEKEERGRGNFPDRFSARQFPNYSSELNVNALLLGDSALYLCASSLGRGTYNEQFFGPGTRLTVL.